Sequencing of this T cell receptor beta chain was carried out in a study of OX40 agonist ivuxolimab in advanced cancers. Here immunoSEQ multiplex PCR was the method, and the copy in TCRdb shows in-frame clones only, minus some. Of about 110,000 clones in the sample, approximately 89% are singletons; the top ten hold about 1.2%. CDR3 length equals 15 residues. Germline CDR1 reads MNHEY; CDR2 reads SVGAGI. The V gene lost 2 bases and the J gene lost 2 bases, with 7 bases spanning the gap. The input for sequencing was CD4+ or CD8+ T cells sorted from blood, taken in a trial of the OX40 agonist ivuxolimab. This chain uses TRBV6-5 with TRBJ2-6; D gene unclear. The TCR originated in an adult with an advanced solid tumor such as melanoma, head and neck, liver or kidney cancer. This chain's CDR3 is CASSYGVAGANVLTF. As DNA, the CDR3 is TGTGCCAGCAGTTACGGAGTGGCTGGGGCCAACGTCCTGACTTTC.